The sequence of this TCR beta chain was determined in a study of T cells in women clearing cervical HPV infection (dated by TCRdb to the late 2010s). With regard to the full study: The cases were 25 to 30 women with histologically confirmed HPV16-related CIN3 or worse, and 2 of these cases were invasive cancers. The controls were about two dozen women whose single incident HPV16 infection cleared within 12 months with no development of precancer or cancer. Blood from cases was collected at the visit where the lesion was first found, while blood from controls was collected once the infection could no longer be detected. Among cases, blood sampling occurred a median of about 150 days after lesion detection, with an interquartile range of roughly 90 to 200 days. Because only a few women had HLA typing data, the possibility that HLA type acted as a confounder could not be ruled out. An exploratory proof-of-principle case-control study, nested within the Guanacaste HPV Natural History Study in Costa Rica, was conducted to compare TCR repertoires across cervical HPV16 outcomes. Cases were matched to controls by age within five years and by the year the sample was collected. Cases had a median age of 34 years and controls had a median age of around 41, with no significant differences in baseline characteristics. In the parent cohort, some 10,000 women aged 18 or older were enrolled in Guanacaste, Costa Rica, during 1993 to 1994 and were followed for seven years. As quality controls, five blinded duplicates were added to each group, bringing the total to roughly 60 samples made up of around 50 participants and about ten replicates.

TCR beta CDR3 regions were amplified by multiplex PCR from an average of roughly 1,200 ng genomic DNA per sample using the immunoSEQ assay. The assay corrected primer bias using a complete synthetic TCR repertoire to establish an amplification baseline. The amplicons were sequenced on the Illumina platform. On the study's bioinformatics: Sequences were error-corrected by clustering with frequency ratios and a modified nearest-neighbor algorithm and were then analyzed in the immunoSEQ Analyzer with IMGT gene definitions. At each rarefaction depth, TCR richness and evenness were averaged over 20 rarefaction repeats, and samples with fewer sequences than the depth were excluded. V, D and J gene relative abundances were compared between groups with Wilcoxon rank sum tests, applying FDR correction. For the blinded duplicates, the intraclass correlation was 95% to 97% for TCR richness and averaged approximately 76% across roughly 72 gene segments. Here the immuneACCESS table is served through TCRdb, limited to in-frame sequences with V and J called. Missing clones are a known gap in these copies; in checked studies unresolved V genes cover under half, and the rest lacks a known reason. V and J calls and clone size come straight from that table; D and trimming were deduced from the DNA. This sample's records show approximately 34,000 clones. The top ten hold less than 7% of the sample.

Of note for this clone: The specificity of this receptor is unknown. Coverage ceases 3 residues before the CDR3 finishes, and the germline J gene fills in the end.

The paper as a whole reports these results and caveats: T-cell numbers per sample were unknown, so richness differences could reflect varying T-cell content rather than repertoire biology. Significantly higher TCR repertoire richness was observed in CIN3+ cases than in controls across sequencing depths, whereas no difference in evenness was found. Lower TRBV6-7 relative abundance was observed in cases than in controls (around 0.1% versus 0.15%; Bonferroni P = 0.0008). Random forest classifiers combining richness and V gene abundances distinguished cases from controls with an estimated AUC of more than 0.8. The cross-sectional design could not show whether the associations came before the infection or were a result of it, and neither effector/memory subsets nor HPV-specific T cells were isolated.

Every participant had a single incident cervical HPV16 infection, and prevalent HPV16 infections were excluded. Cervical HPV DNA was detected with MY09/MY11 PCR, and genotyping was done by dot-blot hybridization. About 15 mL of heparinized blood were centrifuged, and the buffy coat was aliquoted, frozen at -30°C, then stored at -80°C. QIAGEN kits were used to extract genomic DNA from the buffy coat specimens. The CDR3, cysteine through phenylalanine, is 15 amino acids long. Of the CDR3's DNA, 36 bases were read; they are in frame from base 1. CDR1 and CDR2 were assigned from the germline V gene as SGHTA and FQGNSA. Relative to germline, V is missing 3 bases and J is missing 4 bases, with 8 bases of the junction outside any gene match.

The chain links TRBV7-2 with TRBJ1-2; 7 junctional bases match TRBD1. Sequenced sample: blood buffy coat. The sequence derives from a woman aged 18 to 69 with a cervical HPV16 infection that either progressed to CIN3+ or cleared (not recorded which). The CDR3 is CASSFPQGGIYGYTF. The sequenced part of the CDR3 DNA is TGTGCCAGCAGCTTCCCCCAGGGGGGAATCTATGGC.